The clone carrying this TCR beta chain was seen more than once but under ten times. The target antigen is unknown. These data originate in a study of T cells in Graves' hyperthyroidism and ophthalmopathy. Trimming left V 4 bases short and J 6 bases short, with 17 bases between. The CDR3 is made up of 15 amino acids. Germline lookup yields CDR1 LGHDT and CDR2 YNNKEL (reference sequence). RNA transcripts gave rise to amplified TCR beta CDR3 regions. TCR CDR3 regions were first amplified by RT-PCR with HTBI primers. TCRdb independently ran MiXCR on the multiplex PCR reads; one entry per CDR3 protein. This table has approximately 610,000 distinct CDR3 sequences, about 15% appearing once. Patients affected by ophthalmopathy presented a Clinical Activity Score of at least 3, a NOSPECS grade of at least 4, and disease duration below 3 months. General observations from the study: Ophthalmopathy was separated from stable hyperthyroidism by a 13 V-J model. Blood shared most expanded thyroid clonotypes above 0.001.

The receptor was derived from a woman aged 40 to 50 with Graves' ophthalmopathy. The chain links TRBV3-1 to TRBJ2-3; no reliable D call. Input material: blood. CDR3 bases: TGTGCCAGCAGCCCCCCGGGTGGGATCGGGGATACGCAGTATTTT. Encoded protein: CASSPPGGIGDTQYF.